Below are 20 T cell receptor beta chains sequenced from a single sample in a study of T cells after yellow fever vaccination. In TCRdb, the 5' RACE reads were re-called with MiXCR into one record per CDR3 protein. There are some 200,000 distinct CDR3 sequences in the sample; roughly 9.6% occur only once, and about 40% lies in the top ten. Sequenced here: CD8+ T cells sorted from PBMCs, sampled 15 days after the yellow fever booster vaccination. All receptors come from a man aged 18-30 years who received the YFV17D yellow fever vaccine.

The rearrangement uses TRBV7-9 and TRBJ2-1, with 7 bases that match TRBD1. The CDR3 has 12 amino acids. Germline loops: CDR1 SEHNR, CDR2 FQNEAQ (reference sequence). J was trimmed by 10 bases and V by 4 bases; bases with no gene match: 4. The CDR3 DNA follows: TGTGCCAGCAGCTCGACAGGGTACGAGCAGTTCTTC. Its translation is CASSSTGYEQFF.

This clonotype was seen a few times. The genes are TRBV29-1 and TRBJ2-7; D possibly uses TRBD1 or TRBD2 (5 bases each). V was cut by 3 bases and J by 2 bases, with 14 bases left in between. This CDR3 region has 14 residues. Germline CDR1 and CDR2: SQVTM and ANQGSEA. CDR3 loop: CSVDGTEAPYEQYF. Here the CDR3 DNA reads TGCAGCGTTGACGGGACGGAAGCCCCCTACGAGCAGTACTTC.

A few counts support this clonotype. The rearrangement uses TRBV7-6 and TRBJ2-3; 7 bases map to TRBD1. The germline CDR1 and CDR2 sequences are SGHVS and FNYEAQ. There are 14 residues in the CDR3. The V gene end was trimmed by 5 bases and the J gene end by 0 bases; junction bases not matched to a gene: 2. CDR3 nucleotide sequence: TGTGCCAGCAGCATGACAGGGAGCACAGATACGCAGTATTTT. This gives the protein CASSMTGSTDTQYF.

Only a few counts were recorded for this clonotype. The chain carries TRBV7-2 and TRBJ2-3; D is possibly TRBD2 (5 bases). V dropped 5 bases and J dropped 5 bases, with 14 bases sitting between them. The CDR3 contains 14 residues. CDR1 and CDR2 from the germline V gene are SGHTA and FQGNSA. The CDR3 reads CASSPRTREDTQYF. CDR3 DNA: TGTGCCAGCAGCCCCCGGACCCGGGAAGATACGCAGTATTTT. Full variable domain (outside the CDR3, taken from reference TRBV7-2 and TRBJ2-3): GAGVSQSPSNKVTEKGKDVELRCDPISGHTALYWYRQSLGQGLEFLIYFQGNSAPDKSGLPSDRFSAERTGGSVSTLTIQRTQQEDSAVYLCASSPRTREDTQYFGPGTRLTVL.

This chain joins TRBV5-1 and TRBJ2-5, with 10 bases lining up with TRBD2. Germline CDR1 reads SGHRS; CDR2 reads YFSETQ. This CDR3 is 16 amino acids long. After removal of 4 bases from V and 2 bases from J, the junction contained 8 bases not matched to a gene. The CDR3 is CASSGVLAGLQETQYF. In DNA, the CDR3 is TGCGCCAGCAGCGGAGTACTAGCGGGACTTCAAGAGACCCAGTACTTC.

In this sample, this clonotype turned up a few times. The CDR3 spells CASSYGSGGAYEQYV. The CDR3 region has the DNA TGTGCCAGCAGTTACGGCTCCGGGGGGGCCTACGAGCAGTACGTC. The chain couples TRBV6-5 to TRBJ2-7; 8 bases map to TRBD2. The CDR3 has 15 amino acids. In germline, CDR1 is MNHEY, CDR2 SVGAGI. The trim removed 2 bases at V and 2 bases at J, leaving 5 bases unmatched.

This chain links TRBV5-1 with TRBJ1-6; D might be TRBD1 (6 bases). Trimming took off 4 bases at V and 5 bases at J, with 13 bases between the two ends. Germline CDR1 and CDR2: SGHRS and YFSETQ. CDR3 length: 15 residues. The chain's CDR3 is CASSGTGNDNSPLHF. The DNA of the CDR3 is TGCGCCAGCAGCGGAACAGGGAACGATAATTCACCCCTCCACTTT.

This clonotype appeared a few times. The J gene is TRBJ1-1, the V gene TRBV6-5, with TRBD1 as a possible D gene (5 bases). The germline gives CDR1 MNHEY, CDR2 SVGAGI. CDR3 size: 16 residues. Trimming pared 7 bases from V and 3 bases from J, leaving 21 bases between. The CDR3 DNA is TGTGCCAGCACCCTAAGGGGCCCCGGTGGGCACACTGAAGCTTTCTTT. This encodes CASTLRGPGGHTEAFF.

This clonotype occurred many times. The chain uses TRBV4-3 and TRBJ2-3; D is possibly TRBD1 (5 bases). Looked up from germline, CDR1 is LGHNA and CDR2 is YSLEER. V lost 0 bases, J lost 4 bases, and 11 bases lay in between. This CDR3 is 15 amino acids long. The DNA of the CDR3 is TGCGCCAGCAGCCAAGAAGGGGCAGAATCAGATACGCAGTATTTT. The encoded protein is CASSQEGAESDTQYF.

This clonotype was seen ten or more times. This CDR3 reads CSAPLRDRRHEQFF. The CDR3 coding sequence is TGCAGCGCTCCTTTGAGGGACAGGAGGCATGAGCAGTTCTTC. The V gene is TRBV29-1, the J gene TRBJ2-1; 8 bases are a match to TRBD1. Germline loops: CDR1 SQVTM, CDR2 ANQGSEA. V was pared by 7 bases and J by 8 bases, with 13 bases of the junction left unmatched. The CDR3 length is 14 residues.

This clonotype has just a few counts. The chain employs TRBV4-1 and TRBJ1-2; 7 bases match TRBD1. V lost 1 base to trimming and J lost 0 bases; unmatched junction nucleotides: 8. Germline V gene data show CDR1 as MGHRA and CDR2 as YSYEKL. This CDR3 has 17 residues. CDR3 sequence: CASSQATQGTSNYGYTF. The CDR3 nucleotides are TGCGCCAGCAGCCAAGCTACACAGGGGACATCTAACTATGGCTACACCTTC.

The gene calls are TRBV5-4 and TRBJ2-1; TRBD2 aligns across 11 bases. The CDR3 sequence is 15 residues long. The V gene's germline CDR1 is SGHNT and CDR2 YYREEE (reference sequence). V shed 4 bases and J 8 bases; nucleotides not matched to a gene: 8. The CDR3 DNA reads as TGTGCCAGCAGCGTCCTAGCGGGGGGTTTCTATGAGCAGTTCTTC. It encodes CASSVLAGGFYEQFF.

This clonotype was recorded a few times. The chain joins TRBV27 to TRBJ2-4; D perhaps matches TRBD1 (6 bases). Deletions cut 5 bases from V and 1 base from J, with 15 bases between. Germline V gene sequence: CDR1 MNHEY, CDR2 SMNVEV (reference sequence). The CDR3 extends over 16 amino acids. CDR3 nucleotides: TGTGCCAGCAGTGCGCATACAGGGATCGCCAAAAACATTCAGTACTTC. Translation: CASSAHTGIAKNIQYF.

The chain links TRBV6-5 to TRBJ2-5; no clear D. Looked up from germline, CDR1 is MNHEY and CDR2 is SVGAGI. The germline V and J ends were trimmed by 2 bases and 4 bases, with 11 bases remaining between them. CDR3 length equals 14 residues. The CDR3 DNA reads TGTGCCAGCAGTTACGGCCCAGCTAGAGAGACCCAGTACTTC. Translating gives CASSYGPARETQYF.

This clonotype came up a few times. V is TRBV4-1 and J is TRBJ2-7, with 7 bases matching TRBD1. CDR3 size: 19 residues. V was clipped by 3 bases and J by 3 bases; unmatched bases: 20. Germline CDR1 MGHRA, CDR2 YSYEKL. The CDR3 DNA reads TGCGCCAGCAGCCAGGGGGTGACAGGGAGTCCAAGAAGGAACTACGAGCAGTACTTC. It specifies CASSQGVTGSPRRNYEQYF.

The sample holds a few counts of this clonotype. The V call is TRBV7-8, the J call TRBJ2-3; no clear D gene. Trimming took off 5 bases at V and 1 base at J, with 10 bases between the two ends. This CDR3 region has 14 residues. Germline CDR1 SGHVS, CDR2 FQNEAQ. CDR3 nucleotides: TGTGCCAGCAGCCTCCTAAGGGGCACAGATACGCAGTATTTT. Translation gives CASSLLRGTDTQYF.

This clonotype was seen a handful of times. This chain links TRBV4-3 with TRBJ1-1, with a tentative D call TRBD1 (5 bases). V was shortened by 0 bases and J by 3 bases, with 17 bases between the two germline ends. CDR3 length equals 17 residues. Germline values: CDR1 LGHNA, CDR2 YSLEER. The CDR3 coding sequence is TGCGCCAGCAGCCAAGACCGGGGGGACTTGAGGGACACTGAAGCTTTCTTT. It encodes CASSQDRGDLRDTEAFF.

The chain joins TRBV27 to TRBJ2-7; D gene uncertain. Trimming left V 0 bases short and J 0 bases short, with 6 bases between. Germline lookup yields CDR1 MNHEY and CDR2 SMNVEV (reference sequence). This CDR3 comprises 14 residues. This CDR3 reads CASSLSAVSYEQYV. DNA for the CDR3: TGTGCCAGCAGTTTATCTGCAGTCTCCTACGAGCAGTACGTC.

This sequence joins TRBV7-2 and TRBJ2-7; a possible D gene is TRBD2 (7 bases). The germline V gene has CDR1 SGHTA and CDR2 FQGNSA. This CDR3 region has 18 residues. Trimming left V 2 bases short and J 1 base short, with 21 bases between. The CDR3 DNA follows: TGTGCCAGCAGCTTAACACCCTATGCGCGGGGGCTTTCCTACGAGCAGTACGTC. It translates to CASSLTPYARGLSYEQYV.

This clonotype was detected only a few times. The CDR3 here is CATSRASADYNQPQHF. The CDR3 DNA sequence: TGTGCCACCAGCAGAGCATCAGCGGACTACAATCAGCCCCAGCATTTT. J is TRBJ1-5 and V is TRBV15; no clear D. There are 16 residues in the CDR3. Trimming removed 1 base at V and 3 bases at J, with 13 bases between. Germline V gene sequence: CDR1 LNHNV, CDR2 YYDKDF (reference sequence).